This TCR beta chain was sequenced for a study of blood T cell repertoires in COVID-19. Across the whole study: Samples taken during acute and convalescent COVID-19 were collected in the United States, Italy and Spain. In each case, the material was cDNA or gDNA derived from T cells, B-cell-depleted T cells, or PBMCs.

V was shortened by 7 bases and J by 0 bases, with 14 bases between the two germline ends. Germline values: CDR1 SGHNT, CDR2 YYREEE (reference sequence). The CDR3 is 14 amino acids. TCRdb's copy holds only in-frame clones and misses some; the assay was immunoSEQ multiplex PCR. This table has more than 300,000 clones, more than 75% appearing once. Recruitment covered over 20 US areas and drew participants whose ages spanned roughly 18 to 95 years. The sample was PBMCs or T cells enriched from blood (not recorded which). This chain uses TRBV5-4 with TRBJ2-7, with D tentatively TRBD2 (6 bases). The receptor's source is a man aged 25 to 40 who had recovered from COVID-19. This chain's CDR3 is CASRLAVSSYEQYF. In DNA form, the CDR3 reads TGTGCCAGCCGTTTAGCGGTAAGCTCCTACGAGCAGTACTTC.